Here is one T cell receptor beta chain with its context. The antigen is undetermined. Using its own MiXCR run on the 5' RACE reads, TCRdb lists one record per CDR3 protein. The top ten clones hold 2.4% of a sample with approximately 190,000 distinct CDR3 sequences, around 19% of them seen once. The source of the sample is a study of T-cell memory formation after mild COVID-19. Regarding the study as a whole: Second-wave clones that peaked on day 37 lacked confirmed SARS-CoV-2 specificity. Pre-infection memory carried some responding clones, suggesting that cross-reactive memory joined.

This TCR derives from an adult woman who had mild COVID-19 (a few samples of this study predate the infection). Cell type and time point are not known. Sequencing was carried out using PBMCs or a T cell subset sorted from them (not recorded which).

CDR3 coding DNA: TGCGCCAGCAGCCCGGGTCGGGGAGGCAGGACCTACGAGCAGTACTTC. Amino acids: CASSPGRGGRTYEQYF. V is TRBV5-1 and J is TRBJ2-7; D perhaps matches TRBD2 (6 bases). The CDR3 totals 16 residues. In germline, CDR1 is SGHRS, CDR2 YFSETQ. Trimming left V 4 bases short and J 2 bases short, with 19 bases between.